What follows is one TCR beta chain and its context. Antigen unknown. The data were obtained in a study of cytomegalovirus exposure and HLA in healthy donors. Study-level information: Falling in the Caucasian-associated ancestry cluster were roughly 86% of 350 to 400 genotyped donors. Study-wide results and caveats: About 90% or about 30% of the time was how often most TCR beta V segments were productive, according to an earlier analysis.

Primers included in the PCR were 60 Vbeta and 13 Jbeta primers. The assay was immunoSEQ multiplex PCR, and TCRdb's table has in-frame clones only and misses some. In total, the table holds under 200,000 clones. The sequence derives from a man under 40 in good health and CMV-seronegative. Sample: PBMCs.

The CDR3 nucleotides read TGTGCCAGCAGCCCCTCCGTGGGCAATTCCTACGAGCAGTACTTC. Translated, it gives CASSPSVGNSYEQYF. The rearrangement joins TRBV14 to TRBJ2-7; D uncertain. The V end lost 4 bases, the J end lost 1 base, and 14 bases lay between the germline ends. The CDR3 runs 15 residues. Germline CDR1 is SGHDN and CDR2 is FVKESK. The whole variable domain, remainder taken from reference TRBV14 and TRBJ2-7, is EAGVTQFPSHSVIEKGQTVTLRCDPISGHDNLYWYRRVMGKEIKFLLHFVKESKQDESGMPNNRFLAERTGGTYSTLKVQPAELEDSGVYFCASSPSVGNSYEQYFGPGTRLTVT.